What follows are 26 T cell receptor beta chains derived from one specimen sequenced in a study of cytomegalovirus exposure and HLA in healthy donors. PCR employed 60 Vbeta and 13 Jbeta primers. Measured with immunoSEQ multiplex PCR; TCRdb has only the in-frame clones, and not every one. This table holds around 130,000 clones, approximately 80% found once. What was sequenced was PBMCs. All receptors come from a man younger than 30 in good health and CMV-seronegative.

V gene TRBV19 combines with J gene TRBJ2-5; D uncertain. The CDR3 length is 13 residues. V was pared by 3 bases and J by 2 bases, with 7 bases between. The germline CDR1 and CDR2 sequences are LNHDA and SQIVND (reference sequence). The CDR3 nucleotides read TGTGCCAGTAGTATCCCAGGACAAGAGACCCAGTACTTC. The encoded protein is CASSIPGQETQYF.

This clone has a single count. CDR3 sequence (DNA): TGTGCCAGCAGCTTAAGGACCGGGACAGGGGGAAATTCACCCCTCCACTTT. It is translated as CASSLRTGTGGNSPLHF. The chain joins TRBV7-2 to TRBJ1-6; TRBD1 agrees at 11 bases. Germline CDR1 reads SGHTA; CDR2 reads FQGNSA. The CDR3 consists of 17 residues. The V segment lost 2 bases and the J segment 7 bases; nucleotides outside the gene matches: 7.

This chain uses TRBV5-6 with TRBJ1-2; D not certain. Germline V lookup: CDR1 SGHDT, CDR2 YYEEEE. The ends were cut back, 4 bases at V and 5 bases at J, with 12 bases in the middle. The CDR3 consists of 13 residues. The DNA of the CDR3 is TGTGCCAGCAGCGTCGGCGGTGGATATGGCTACACCTTC. This encodes CASSVGGGYGYTF.

The chain is built from TRBV7-8 and TRBJ2-5; 7 bases are shared with TRBD2. V was clipped by 1 base and J by 4 bases; unmatched bases: 6. CDR1 and CDR2 from the germline V gene are SGHVS and FQNEAQ. This CDR3 region has 15 residues. The CDR3 region is CASSLVFRGGETQYF. The CDR3 nucleotides are TGTGCCAGCAGCTTAGTTTTTCGCGGGGGAGAGACCCAGTACTTC.

V is TRBV19 and J is TRBJ2-7; TRBD1 might be the D (6 bases). Per the germline V gene, CDR1 is LNHDA and CDR2 is SQIVND (reference sequence). The CDR3 consists of 13 residues. The V gene lost 10 bases and the J gene lost 2 bases, with 15 bases spanning the gap. CDR3 loop: CATSGHRTYEQYF. The DNA of the CDR3 is TGTGCCACCTCGGGACATCGGACCTACGAGCAGTACTTC.

The chain couples TRBV7-2 to TRBJ1-2, with 7 bases that match TRBD1. Trimming cost V 3 bases and J 7 bases; bases outside gene matches: 20. The CDR3 totals 18 residues. Germline loops: CDR1 SGHTA, CDR2 FQGNSA. For the CDR3, the DNA is TGTGCCAGCAGCTTTACGAACCCCGGGAGGGGGCAGATGGGTGGCTACACCTTC. Amino acids: CASSFTNPGRGQMGGYTF. Filled out from reference TRBV7-2 and TRBJ1-2, the complete variable domain reads GAGVSQSPSNKVTEKGKDVELRCDPISGHTALYWYRQSLGQGLEFLIYFQGNSAPDKSGLPSDRFSAERTGGSVSTLTIQRTQQEDSAVYLCASSFTNPGRGQMGGYTFGSGTRLTVV.

There are many counts of this clone. The gene calls are TRBV6-6 and TRBJ1-5; 8 positions agree with TRBD1. This CDR3 is built from 16 residues. Looked up from germline, CDR1 is MNHNY and CDR2 is SVGAGI (reference sequence). Trimming at V came to 3 bases and at J to 4 bases, leaving 8 bases not matched to a gene. The CDR3 sequence: CASSYPGTGGNQPQHF. The CDR3 nucleotides are TGTGCCAGCAGTTATCCCGGGACAGGAGGGAATCAGCCCCAGCATTTT.

The chain uses TRBV9 and TRBJ2-3; 13 bases match TRBD2. CDR3 length: 17 residues. Germline loops: CDR1 SGDLS, CDR2 YYNGEE. Germline trimming cut 3 bases from V and 2 bases from J; bases unmatched to any gene: 6. This CDR3 is CASSDGGTSGTTDTQYF. The CDR3 nucleotides are TGTGCCAGCAGCGATGGAGGGACTAGCGGGACCACAGATACGCAGTATTTT.

The chain joins TRBV7-3 to TRBJ1-5, with 11 positions matching TRBD1. The trim removed 0 bases at V and 4 bases at J, leaving 5 bases unmatched. CDR1 is SGHTA and CDR2 is FQGTGA in the germline V gene. The CDR3 loop spans 17 amino acids. The chain's CDR3 is CASSLTRTGGGNQPQHF. The CDR3 DNA is TGTGCCAGCAGCTTAACGAGGACAGGGGGCGGAAATCAGCCCCAGCATTTT.

The CDR3 loop reads CASSPWGGYYEQYF. In nucleotides, the CDR3 is TGTGCCAGCAGCCCTTGGGGCGGATACTACGAGCAGTACTTC. V usage is TRBV7-2 and J usage is TRBJ2-7, with D possibly being TRBD1 (5 bases). Deletions cut 5 bases from V and 3 bases from J, with 14 bases between. The CDR3 is 14 residues long. In germline, CDR1 is SGHTA, CDR2 FQGNSA. The variable domain in full, with the rest retrieved from reference TRBV7-2 and TRBJ2-7, is GAGVSQSPSNKVTEKGKDVELRCDPISGHTALYWYRQSLGQGLEFLIYFQGNSAPDKSGLPSDRFSAERTGGSVSTLTIQRTQQEDSAVYLCASSPWGGYYEQYFGPGTRLTVT.

The rearrangement uses TRBV10-2 and TRBJ1-1, with 8 nucleotides matching TRBD1. This CDR3 has 15 amino acids. Germline CDR1 WSHSY, CDR2 SAAADI. Unmatched junction bases numbered 12, after V lost 5 bases and J lost 7 bases. The CDR3 is CASSTGGRGVSEAFF. The CDR3 bases are TGCGCCAGCAGTACAGGGGGTCGCGGAGTTAGTGAAGCTTTCTTT.

The chain links TRBV5-8 to TRBJ2-3; D is undetermined. The CDR3 is 14 residues long. V lost 4 bases and J lost 2, with 11 bases in between. CDR1 and CDR2 from the germline V gene are SGHTS and YDEGEE. CDR3 amino acids: CASSHLRSTDTQYF. The CDR3 DNA follows: TGTGCCAGCAGCCATCTCAGATCCACAGATACGCAGTATTTT.

V is TRBV5-4 and J is TRBJ1-6; D gene unclear. CDR1 is SGHNT and CDR2 is YYREEE in the germline V gene (reference sequence). This CDR3 contains 17 residues. V lost 4 bases and J 0 bases, leaving 14 bases between the germline ends. The CDR3 coding sequence is TGTGCCAGCAGCCACGGGTTGTCGAGCTCCTATAATTCACCCCTCCACTTT. Amino acids: CASSHGLSSSYNSPLHF. The variable domain in full, with the rest retrieved from reference TRBV5-4 and TRBJ1-6, is ETGVTQSPTHLIKTRGQQVTLRCSSQSGHNTVSWYQQALGQGPQFIFQYYREEENGRGNFPPRFSGLQFPNYSSELNVNALELDDSALYLCASSHGLSSSYNSPLHFGNGTRLTVT.

This chain joins TRBV7-2 and TRBJ1-5; no reliable D call. The CDR3 length is 16 residues. Germline V gene data show CDR1 as SGHTA and CDR2 as FQGNSA. Trimming took 5 bases from V and 0 from J, leaving 14 bases between them. CDR3 amino acids: CASSHGSGYSNQPQHF. The DNA for the CDR3 is TGTGCCAGCAGCCATGGCTCGGGTTATAGCAATCAGCCCCAGCATTTT.

This clone has just one count. The V gene is TRBV4-3, the J gene TRBJ2-5, with a possible D match to TRBD2 (6 bases). The CDR3 sequence is 16 residues long. In germline, CDR1 is LGHNA, CDR2 YSLEER. The germline V and J ends were trimmed by 4 bases and 4 bases, with 19 bases remaining between them. As DNA, the CDR3 is TGCGCCAGCAGCCTCGGGACTTCCAAGGGGTCAGAGACCCAGTACTTC. Translated, it gives CASSLGTSKGSETQYF.

This rearrangement joins TRBV7-9 to TRBJ2-7, with 9 bases fitting TRBD1. Germline V gene sequence: CDR1 SEHNR, CDR2 FQNEAQ (reference sequence). CDR3 size: 15 residues. V was clipped by 5 bases and J by 2 bases; unmatched bases: 7. The CDR3 DNA reads as TGTGCCAGCAGCCTACCGGGACAGGGTCCCTACGAGCAGTACTTC. Translating it yields CASSLPGQGPYEQYF.

The V call is TRBV14, the J call TRBJ1-1, with 10 nucleotides matching TRBD1. After removal of 4 bases from V and 4 bases from J, the junction contained 9 bases not matched to a gene. The CDR3 has 16 amino acids. Germline assignment: CDR1 SGHDN and CDR2 FVKESK. CDR3 nucleotides: TGTGCCAGCAGCCTCGACAGGGGGCACCTCAGCACTGAAGCTTTCTTT. Protein product: CASSLDRGHLSTEAFF.

The chain joins TRBV18 to TRBJ1-5, with D perhaps matching TRBD1 (5 bases). V was pared by 3 bases and J by 2 bases, with 17 bases between. The CDR3 has 17 amino acids. The germline gives CDR1 KGHSH, CDR2 LQKENI. The CDR3 region is CASSPSRASRGNQPQHF. Here the CDR3 DNA reads TGTGCCAGCTCACCGTCCAGGGCGAGTCGAGGCAATCAGCCCCAGCATTTT.

This sequence joins TRBV6-5 and TRBJ2-7, with 8 bases fitting TRBD2. This CDR3 comprises 15 residues. Germline V gene data show CDR1 as MNHEY and CDR2 as SVGAGI. The junction had 8 bases not matched to a gene; V was cut back by 0 bases and J by 7 bases. CDR3 bases: TGTGCCAGCAGTTACTCGCCGGGGGGGGTAGGGGAGCAGTACTTC. This sequence encodes CASSYSPGGVGEQYF.

V is TRBV19 and J is TRBJ1-5, with a tentative D call TRBD1 (6 bases). V lost 7 bases to trimming and J lost 0 bases, with 16 bases between them. Per the germline V gene, CDR1 is LNHDA and CDR2 is SQIVND (reference sequence). The CDR3 runs to 16 residues. CDR3 bases: TGTGCCAGTACTCACCCCGGACAGTATAGCAATCAGCCCCAGCATTTT. This sequence encodes CASTHPGQYSNQPQHF.

The V call is TRBV4-3, the J call TRBJ2-6; tentative D call: TRBD2 (5 bases). The CDR3 consists of 17 residues. Germline lookup yields CDR1 LGHNA and CDR2 YSLEER. Deletions cut 1 base from V and 1 base from J, with 11 bases between. The CDR3 region is CASSQGGEESGANVLTF. The CDR3 DNA is TGCGCCAGCAGCCAAGGGGGAGAGGAGTCTGGGGCCAACGTCCTGACTTTC.

V gene TRBV4-1 combines with J gene TRBJ2-3; D might be TRBD1 (6 bases). Germline assignment: CDR1 MGHRA and CDR2 YSYEKL. The ends were cut back, 5 bases at V and 10 bases at J, with 19 bases in the middle. CDR3 length: 14 residues. The CDR3 here is CASSGQTGPTAQYF. The CDR3 DNA reads as TGCGCCAGCAGCGGACAAACAGGGCCGACGGCGCAGTATTTT.

The chain couples TRBV6-6 to TRBJ1-2; D perhaps matches TRBD1 (5 bases). Germline lookup yields CDR1 MNHNY and CDR2 SVGAGI (reference sequence). CDR3 size: 15 residues. V was cut by 0 bases and J by 8 bases, with 16 bases left in between. The CDR3 nucleotides read TGTGCCAGCAGTTACTCCGACAAGGGGCTTGGGGGCTACACCTTC. It codes for CASSYSDKGLGGYTF.

The CDR3 is CASRVDRVAPMNTEAFF. In DNA, the CDR3 is TGTGCCAGCCGTGTTGACAGGGTCGCCCCCATGAACACTGAAGCTTTCTTT. This rearrangement joins TRBV2 to TRBJ1-1, with TRBD1 matching 7 bases. J lost 0 bases, V lost 8 bases, and 15 bases had no gene match. The CDR3 is 17 amino acids. Germline V gives CDR1 SNHLY, CDR2 FYNNEI.

The V gene is TRBV19, the J gene TRBJ2-3, with D unclear. From germline, CDR1 is LNHDA and CDR2 SQIVND (reference sequence). Trimming left V 6 bases short and J 0 bases short, with 10 bases between. This CDR3 comprises 14 residues. CDR3 in amino acids: CASSPWPSTDTQYF. The CDR3 DNA reads TGTGCCAGTAGCCCTTGGCCTAGCACAGATACGCAGTATTTT. The full variable domain, its missing parts supplied by reference TRBV19 and TRBJ2-3, is DGGITQSPKYLFRKEGQNVTLSCEQNLNHDAMYWYRQDPGQGLRLIYYSQIVNDFQKGDIAEGYSVSREKKESFPLTVTSAQKNPTAFYLCASSPWPSTDTQYFGPGTRLTVL.

The rearrangement uses TRBV18 and TRBJ2-3; 8 bases are a match to TRBD2. The junction had 5 bases not matched to a gene; V was cut back by 0 bases and J by 3 bases. The CDR3 sequence is 16 residues long. Germline CDR1 KGHSH, CDR2 LQKENI. The DNA for the CDR3 is TGTGCCAGCTCACCACCGATCATAGCGGGGACAGATACGCAGTATTTT. It translates to CASSPPIIAGTDTQYF. The whole variable domain, filled in from reference TRBV18 and TRBJ2-3, reads NAGVMQNPRHLVRRRGQEARLRCSPMKGHSHVYWYRQLPEEGLKFMVYLQKENIIDESGMPKERFSAEFPKEGPSILRIQQVVRGDSAAYFCASSPPIIAGTDTQYFGPGTRLTVL.